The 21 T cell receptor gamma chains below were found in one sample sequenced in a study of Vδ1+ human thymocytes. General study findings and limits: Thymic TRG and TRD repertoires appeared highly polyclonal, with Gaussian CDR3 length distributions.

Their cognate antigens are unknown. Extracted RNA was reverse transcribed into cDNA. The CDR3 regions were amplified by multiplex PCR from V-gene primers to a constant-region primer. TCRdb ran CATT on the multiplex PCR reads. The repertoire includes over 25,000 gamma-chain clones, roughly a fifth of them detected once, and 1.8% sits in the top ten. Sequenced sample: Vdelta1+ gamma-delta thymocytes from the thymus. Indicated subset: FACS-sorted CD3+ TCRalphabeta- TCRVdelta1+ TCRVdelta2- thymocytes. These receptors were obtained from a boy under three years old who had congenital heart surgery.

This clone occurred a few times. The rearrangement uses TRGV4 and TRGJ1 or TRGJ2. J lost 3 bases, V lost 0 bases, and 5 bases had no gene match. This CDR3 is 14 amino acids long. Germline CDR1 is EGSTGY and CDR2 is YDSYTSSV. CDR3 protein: CATWDGLIYYKKLF. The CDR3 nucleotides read TGTGCCACCTGGGATGGGCTGATTTATTATAAGAAACTCTTT.

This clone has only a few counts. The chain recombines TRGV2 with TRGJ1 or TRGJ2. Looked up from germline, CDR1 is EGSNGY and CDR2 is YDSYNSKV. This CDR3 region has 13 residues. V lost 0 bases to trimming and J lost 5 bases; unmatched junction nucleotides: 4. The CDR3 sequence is CATWDGEHYKKLF. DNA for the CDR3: TGTGCCACCTGGGACGGGGAGCATTATAAGAAACTCTTT.

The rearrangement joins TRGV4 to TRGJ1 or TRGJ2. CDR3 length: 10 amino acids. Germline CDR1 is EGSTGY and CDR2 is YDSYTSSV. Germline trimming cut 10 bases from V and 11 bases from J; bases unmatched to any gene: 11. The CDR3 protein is CATGGREKLF. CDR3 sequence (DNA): TGTGCCACTGGCGGGCGGGAGAAACTCTTT.

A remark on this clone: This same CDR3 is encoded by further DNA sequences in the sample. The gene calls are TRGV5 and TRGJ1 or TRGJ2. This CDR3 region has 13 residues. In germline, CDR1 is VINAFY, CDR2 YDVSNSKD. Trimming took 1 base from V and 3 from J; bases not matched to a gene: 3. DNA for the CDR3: TGTGCCACCTGGGACAGCTCTTATTATAAGAAACTCTTT. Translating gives CATWDSSYYKKLF.

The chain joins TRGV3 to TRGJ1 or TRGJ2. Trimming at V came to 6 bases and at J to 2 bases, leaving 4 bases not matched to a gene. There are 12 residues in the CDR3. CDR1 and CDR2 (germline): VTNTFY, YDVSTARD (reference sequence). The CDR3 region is CATWLDYYKKLF. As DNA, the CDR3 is TGTGCCACCTGGCTGGATTATTATAAGAAACTCTTT.

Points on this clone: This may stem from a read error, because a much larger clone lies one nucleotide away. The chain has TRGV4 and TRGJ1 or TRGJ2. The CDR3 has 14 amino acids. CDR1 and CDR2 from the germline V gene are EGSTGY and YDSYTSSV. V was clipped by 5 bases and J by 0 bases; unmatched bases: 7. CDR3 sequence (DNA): TGTGCCACCTGGGCCAGCCCGAATTATTATAAGAAACTCTTT. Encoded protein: CATWASPNYYKKLF.

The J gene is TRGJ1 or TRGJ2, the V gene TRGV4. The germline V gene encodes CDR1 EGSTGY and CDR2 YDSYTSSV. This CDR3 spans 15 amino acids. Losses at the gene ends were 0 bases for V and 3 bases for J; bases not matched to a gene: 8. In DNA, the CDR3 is TGTGCCACCTGGGATGGGCCTTTGATTTATTATAAGAAACTCTTT. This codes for CATWDGPLIYYKKLF.

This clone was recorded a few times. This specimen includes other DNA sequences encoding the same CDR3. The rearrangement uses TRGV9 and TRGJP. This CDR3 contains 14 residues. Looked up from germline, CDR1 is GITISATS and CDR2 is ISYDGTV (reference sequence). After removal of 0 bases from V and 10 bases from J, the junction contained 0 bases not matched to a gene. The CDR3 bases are TGTGCCTTGTGGGAGGTGTTGGGCAAAAAAATCAAGGTATTT. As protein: CALWEVLGKKIKVF.

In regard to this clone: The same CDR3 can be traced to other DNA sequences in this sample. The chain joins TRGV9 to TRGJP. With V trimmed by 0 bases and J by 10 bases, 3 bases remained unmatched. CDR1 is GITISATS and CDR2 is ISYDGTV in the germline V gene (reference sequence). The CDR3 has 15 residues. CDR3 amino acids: CALWEVRLGKKIKVF. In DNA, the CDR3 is TGTGCCTTGTGGGAGGTGCGATTGGGCAAAAAAATCAAGGTATTT.

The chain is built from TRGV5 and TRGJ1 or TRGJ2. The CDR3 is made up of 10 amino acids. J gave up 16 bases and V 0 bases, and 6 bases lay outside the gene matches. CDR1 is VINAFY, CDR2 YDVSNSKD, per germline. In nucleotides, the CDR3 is TGTGCCACCTGGGACAGGCTATGGCTCTTT. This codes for CATWDRLWLF.

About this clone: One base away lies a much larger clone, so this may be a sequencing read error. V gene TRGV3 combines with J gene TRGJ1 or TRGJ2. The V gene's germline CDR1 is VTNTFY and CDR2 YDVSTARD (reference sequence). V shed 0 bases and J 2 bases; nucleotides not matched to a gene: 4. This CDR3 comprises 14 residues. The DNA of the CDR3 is TGTGCCACCTGGGACAGGCTGCATTATTATAAGAAACTCTTT. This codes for CATWDRLHYYKKLF.

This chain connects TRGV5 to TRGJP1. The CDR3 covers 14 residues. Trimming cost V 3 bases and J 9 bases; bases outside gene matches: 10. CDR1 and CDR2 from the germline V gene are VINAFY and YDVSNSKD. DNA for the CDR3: TGTGCCACCTGGGACGAGGCGAGTCGTTGGTTCAAGATATTT. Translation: CATWDEASRWFKIF.

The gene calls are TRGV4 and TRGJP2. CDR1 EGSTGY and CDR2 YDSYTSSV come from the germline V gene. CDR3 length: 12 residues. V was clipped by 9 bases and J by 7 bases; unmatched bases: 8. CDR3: CATVGDDWIKTF. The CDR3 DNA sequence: TGTGCCACCGTGGGGGATGATTGGATCAAGACGTTT.

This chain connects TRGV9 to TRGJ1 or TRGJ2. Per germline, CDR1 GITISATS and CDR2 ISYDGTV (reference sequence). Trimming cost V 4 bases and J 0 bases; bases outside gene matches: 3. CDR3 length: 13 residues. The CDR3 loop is CALWDSNYYKKLF. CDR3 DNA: TGTGCCTTGTGGGATTCGAATTATTATAAGAAACTCTTT.

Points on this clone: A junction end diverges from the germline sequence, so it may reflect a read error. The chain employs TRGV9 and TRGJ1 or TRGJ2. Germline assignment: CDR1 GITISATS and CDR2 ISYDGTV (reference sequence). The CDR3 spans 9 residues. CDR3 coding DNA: TGTGCCTTGTGGGAGCCTAAAATCTTT. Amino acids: CALWEPKIF.

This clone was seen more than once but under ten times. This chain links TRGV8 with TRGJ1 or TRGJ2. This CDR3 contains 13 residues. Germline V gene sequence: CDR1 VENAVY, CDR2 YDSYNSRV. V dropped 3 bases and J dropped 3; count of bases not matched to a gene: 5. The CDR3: CATWDYSYYKKLF. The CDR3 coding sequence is TGTGCCACCTGGGATTACTCTTATTATAAGAAACTCTTT.

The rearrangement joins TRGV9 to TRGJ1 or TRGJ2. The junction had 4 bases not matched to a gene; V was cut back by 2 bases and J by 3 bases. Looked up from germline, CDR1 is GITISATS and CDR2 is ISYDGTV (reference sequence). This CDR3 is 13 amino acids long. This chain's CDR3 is CALWEAIYYKKLF. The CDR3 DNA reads TGTGCCTTGTGGGAGGCAATTTATTATAAGAAACTCTTT.

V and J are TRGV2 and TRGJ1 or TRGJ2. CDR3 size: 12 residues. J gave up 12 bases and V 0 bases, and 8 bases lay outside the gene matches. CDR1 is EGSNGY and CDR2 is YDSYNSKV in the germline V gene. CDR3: CATWDGLTRKLF. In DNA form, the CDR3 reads TGTGCCACCTGGGACGGGCTTACGCGGAAACTCTTT.

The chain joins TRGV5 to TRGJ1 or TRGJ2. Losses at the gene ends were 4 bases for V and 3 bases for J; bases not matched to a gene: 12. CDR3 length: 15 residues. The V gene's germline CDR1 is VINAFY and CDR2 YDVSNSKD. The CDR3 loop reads CATWDGVKSYYKKLF. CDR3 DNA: TGTGCCACCTGGGATGGCGTGAAGAGTTATTATAAGAAACTCTTT.

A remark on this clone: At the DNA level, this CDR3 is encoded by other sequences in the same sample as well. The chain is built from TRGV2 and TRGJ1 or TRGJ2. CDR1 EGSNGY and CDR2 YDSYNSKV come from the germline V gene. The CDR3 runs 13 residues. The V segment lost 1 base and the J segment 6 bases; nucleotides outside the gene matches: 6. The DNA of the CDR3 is TGTGCCACCTGGGACGGACGCGGTTATAAGAAACTCTTT. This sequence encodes CATWDGRGYKKLF.

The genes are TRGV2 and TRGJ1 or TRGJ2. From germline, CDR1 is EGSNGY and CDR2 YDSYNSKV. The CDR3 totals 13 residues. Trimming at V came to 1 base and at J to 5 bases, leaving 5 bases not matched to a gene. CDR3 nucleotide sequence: TGTGCCACCTGGGACGGCTGGGATTATAAGAAACTCTTT. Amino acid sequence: CATWDGWDYKKLF.